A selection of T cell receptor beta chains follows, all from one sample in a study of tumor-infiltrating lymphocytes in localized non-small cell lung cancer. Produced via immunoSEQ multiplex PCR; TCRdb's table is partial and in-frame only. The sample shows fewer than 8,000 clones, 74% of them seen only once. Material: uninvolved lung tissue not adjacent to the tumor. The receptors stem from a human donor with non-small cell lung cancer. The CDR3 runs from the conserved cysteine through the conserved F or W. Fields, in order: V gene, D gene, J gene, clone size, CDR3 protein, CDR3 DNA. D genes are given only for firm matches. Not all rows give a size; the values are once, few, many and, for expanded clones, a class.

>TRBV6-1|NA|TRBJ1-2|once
CASSEGGSSYGYTF
TGTGCCAGCAGTGAAGGGGGCAGTAGCTATGGCTACACCTTC
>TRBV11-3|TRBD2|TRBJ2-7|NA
CASSLKAGSEQYF
TGTGCCAGCAGCTTAAAAGCGGGAAGCGAGCAGTACTTC
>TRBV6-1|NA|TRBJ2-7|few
CASSLTGAGGEQYF
TGTGCCAGCAGCCTGACAGGGGCCGGGGGGGAGCAGTACTTC
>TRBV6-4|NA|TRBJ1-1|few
CASSYGLGGRGEAFF
TGTGCCAGCAGTTACGGGTTGGGGGGCAGGGGTGAAGCTTTCTTT
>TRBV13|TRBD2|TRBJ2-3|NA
CASSPGLAGKSDTQYF
TGTGCCAGCAGCCCAGGACTAGCGGGAAAATCGGATACGCAGTATTTT
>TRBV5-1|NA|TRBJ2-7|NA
CASSSQGGDYEQYF
TGCGCCAGCAGCTCCCAGGGGGGAGACTACGAGCAGTACTTC
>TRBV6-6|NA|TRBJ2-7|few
CASSYDWGRDKDEQYF
TGTGCCAGCAGTTACGATTGGGGCAGAGACAAAGACGAGCAGTACTTC
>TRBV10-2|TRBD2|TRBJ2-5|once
CATEPGLWETQYF
TGCGCCACGGAACCGGGACTATGGGAGACCCAGTACTTC
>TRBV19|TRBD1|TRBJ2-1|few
CASSVTGGVEQFF
TGTGCCAGTAGTGTGACAGGGGGGGTTGAGCAGTTCTTC
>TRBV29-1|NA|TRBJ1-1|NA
CSVYRVGTEAFF
TGCAGCGTTTACAGGGTGGGCACTGAAGCTTTCTTT
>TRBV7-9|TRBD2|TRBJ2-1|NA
CASSLGGSFGDEQFF
TGTGCCAGCAGCTTAGGCGGGAGCTTTGGGGATGAGCAGTTCTTC
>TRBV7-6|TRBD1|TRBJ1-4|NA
CASSDTGGTNEKLFF
TGTGCCAGCAGCGATACAGGGGGAACTAATGAAAAACTGTTTTTT
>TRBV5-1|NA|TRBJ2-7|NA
CASSPSGSEQYF
TGCGCCAGCAGCCCTTCCGGCAGCGAGCAGTACTTC
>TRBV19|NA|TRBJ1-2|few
CASSMIGGFDGYTF
TGTGCCAGTAGTATGATCGGGGGCTTTGATGGCTACACCTTC
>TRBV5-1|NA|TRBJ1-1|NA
CASSLAGQAWDTEAFF
TGCGCCAGCAGCTTGGCTGGGCAGGCTTGGGACACTGAAGCTTTCTTT
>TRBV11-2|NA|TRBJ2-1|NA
CASILRLGPNEQFF
TGTGCCAGCATACTCCGACTAGGGCCAAATGAGCAGTTCTTC
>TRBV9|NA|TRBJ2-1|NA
CASSVAAVTYNEQFF
TGTGCCAGCAGCGTAGCGGCAGTGACCTACAATGAGCAGTTCTTC
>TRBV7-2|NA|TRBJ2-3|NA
CASSPEWGADTQYF
TGTGCCAGCAGTCCGGAGTGGGGGGCAGATACGCAGTATTTT
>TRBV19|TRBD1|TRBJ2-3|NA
CASSAGQGSMDTQYF
TGTGCCAGCTCAGCGGGACAGGGGTCAATGGATACGCAGTATTTT
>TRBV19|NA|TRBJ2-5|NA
CASSPTGYQETQYF
TGTGCCAGTAGCCCCACAGGGTACCAAGAGACCCAGTACTTC
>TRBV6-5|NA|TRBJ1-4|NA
CASATREKLFF
TGTGCCAGCGCAACCAGGGAAAAACTGTTTTTT
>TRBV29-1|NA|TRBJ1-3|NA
CSVGHSGNTIYF
TGCAGCGTTGGACACTCTGGAAACACCATATATTTT
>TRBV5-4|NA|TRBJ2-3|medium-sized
CASSLVGARTDTQYF
TGTGCCAGCAGCTTGGTGGGAGCGCGTACAGATACGCAGTATTTT
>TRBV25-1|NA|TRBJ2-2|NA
CASSDSGDTGELFF
TGTGCCAGCAGTGATTCAGGGGACACCGGGGAGCTGTTTTTT
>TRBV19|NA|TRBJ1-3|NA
CASQDPDRSGNTIYF
TGTGCCAGTCAGGATCCTGACAGGTCTGGAAACACCATATATTTT
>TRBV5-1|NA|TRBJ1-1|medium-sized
CASSLAVSGNTEAFF
TGCGCCAGCAGCTTGGCGGTTTCGGGGAACACTGAAGCTTTCTTT
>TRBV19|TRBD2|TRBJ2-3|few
CASRLAASTDTQYF
TGTGCCAGTAGACTAGCGGCTAGCACAGATACGCAGTATTTT
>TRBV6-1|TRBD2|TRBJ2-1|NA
CASSEGTSGVYRNEQFF
TGTGCCAGCAGTGAAGGGACTAGCGGGGTCTATAGAAATGAGCAGTTCTTC
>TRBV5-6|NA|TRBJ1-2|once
CASSLTGPYGYTF
TGTGCCAGCAGCTTGACAGGGCCCTATGGCTACACCTTC